A single sample is the source of the 17 T cell receptor beta chains below, sequenced in a study of CD8 T cells in Susac syndrome. Random hexamers were used to reverse transcribe about 0.5 to 1 ug of RNA. Each CDR3 protein gets one entry after TCRdb re-called the immunoSEQ multiplex PCR reads with MiXCR. The repertoire holds about 85,000 distinct CDR3 sequences, with 85% to 95% as singletons. The sample consisted of CD8+ T cells from PBMCs. The receptors come from a human donor with Susac syndrome.

The rearrangement uses TRBV15 and TRBJ2-3; no reliable D call. V was pared by 8 bases and J by 0 bases, with 12 bases between. This CDR3 is built from 14 residues. CDR1 and CDR2 (germline): LNHNV, YYDKDF (reference sequence). The CDR3 nucleotides are TGTGCCACCGAGACCACCGCTAGCACAGATACGCAGTATTTT. This sequence encodes CATETTASTDTQYF.

The chain recombines TRBV6-5 with TRBJ1-1; D not resolved. Per the germline V gene, CDR1 is MNHEY and CDR2 is SVGAGI. The CDR3 length is 15 residues. The V gene lost 0 bases and the J gene lost 3 bases, with 11 bases spanning the gap. The CDR3 is CASSYSDPRDTEAFF. In nucleotides, the CDR3 is TGTGCCAGCAGTTACTCGGACCCGAGGGACACTGAAGCTTTCTTT.

The chain employs TRBV15 and TRBJ1-5, with a weak D call TRBD1 (6 bases). CDR3 length: 14 amino acids. The V gene's germline CDR1 is LNHNV and CDR2 YYDKDF (reference sequence). The V and J ends lost 5 bases and 7 bases respectively, with 15 bases between them. Here the CDR3 reads CATSVAQGYQPQHF. CDR3 DNA sequence: TGTGCCACCAGCGTCGCACAGGGTTACCAGCCCCAGCATTTT.

The chain carries TRBV27 and TRBJ2-7, with TRBD1 identical over 7 bases. With 6 bases clipped from V and 0 bases from J, the junction kept 5 bases outside the gene matches. The germline CDR1 and CDR2 sequences are MNHEY and SMNVEV (reference sequence). The CDR3 contains 14 residues. CDR3 in DNA: TGTGCCAGCAGCTTGACAGGGATCTCCTACGAGCAGTACTTC. As protein: CASSLTGISYEQYF.

This chain uses TRBV28 with TRBJ2-6; possibly TRBD1 for D (8 bases). Trimming pared 7 bases from V and 1 base from J, leaving 17 bases between. Germline assignment: CDR1 MDHEN and CDR2 SYDVKM. The CDR3 length is 17 residues. The CDR3 DNA reads TGTGCCAGCAAACAGGGGGGGATTACGTCTGGGGCCAACGTCCTGACTTTC. This encodes CASKQGGITSGANVLTF. Supplemented by reference TRBV28 and TRBJ2-6, the full variable domain reads DVKVTQSSRYLVKRTGEKVFLECVQDMDHENMFWYRQDPGLGLRLIYFSYDVKMKEKGDIPEGYSVSREKKERFSLILESASTNQTSMYLCASKQGGITSGANVLTFGAGSRLTVL.

The chain employs TRBV7-2 and TRBJ2-3; the D is unclear. V dropped 0 bases and J dropped 4 bases, with 2 bases sitting between them. This CDR3 has 12 amino acids. Per the germline V gene, CDR1 is SGHTA and CDR2 is FQGNSA. CDR3 nucleotides: TGTGCCAGCAGCTTAGCCCCAGATACGCAGTATTTT. Its protein product is CASSLAPDTQYF.

The genes are TRBV10-2 and TRBJ1-1, with D hard to call. The length of the CDR3 is 12 residues. Germline-derived CDR1 and CDR2 are WSHSY and SAAADI. V was trimmed by 0 bases and J by 5 bases, leaving 4 bases between them. The CDR3 spells CASSESQTEAFF. CDR3 DNA sequence: TGCGCCAGCAGTGAGTCGCAAACTGAAGCTTTCTTT.

The chain links TRBV7-8 to TRBJ2-4, with D perhaps matching TRBD2 (5 bases). CDR3 length equals 15 residues. Trimming left V 0 bases short and J 9 bases short, with 15 bases between. Looked up from germline, CDR1 is SGHVS and CDR2 is FQNEAQ. CDR3 region: CASSLAPAGGSIQYF. DNA for the CDR3: TGTGCCAGCAGCTTAGCGCCCGCGGGTGGGAGCATTCAGTACTTC.

The rearrangement uses TRBV11-2 and TRBJ2-7; 8 bases line up with TRBD1. Germline V CDR1 and CDR2: SGHAT, FQNNGV. This CDR3 has 14 residues. Trimming cost V 3 bases and J 2 bases; bases outside gene matches: 3. DNA for the CDR3: TGTGCCAGCAGCTTCGGACAGGGTCCCTACGAGCAGTACTTC. Translating it yields CASSFGQGPYEQYF.

This clonotype was seen only once. V usage is TRBV18 and J usage is TRBJ2-5; D gene uncertain. V gave up 2 bases and J gave up 1 base, with 5 bases separating them. The CDR3 runs 13 residues. Germline CDR1 reads KGHSH; CDR2 reads LQKENI. The CDR3 here is CASSPALQETQYF. The CDR3 nucleotides are TGTGCCAGCTCACCAGCCCTCCAAGAGACCCAGTACTTC.

The rearrangement joins TRBV19 to TRBJ2-7; 9 positions match TRBD2. Germline trimming cut 7 bases from V and 2 bases from J; bases unmatched to any gene: 6. Germline V gene data show CDR1 as LNHDA and CDR2 as SQIVND (reference sequence). This CDR3 has 14 residues. The CDR3 nucleotides are TGTGCCAGTAATCCGGGACTAGCAGCCTACGAGCAGTACTTC. It yields the protein CASNPGLAAYEQYF.

The chain combines TRBV3-1 with TRBJ2-7, with D possibly matching TRBD1 (5 bases). This CDR3 is built from 13 residues. Per germline, CDR1 LGHDT and CDR2 YNNKEL (reference sequence). Trimming removed 2 bases at V and 5 bases at J, with 10 bases between. The CDR3 DNA is TGTGCCAGCAGCCAATCAGGGTTCCACGAGCAGTACTTC. It specifies CASSQSGFHEQYF.

This chain's CDR3 is CASSEGLARNIQYF. The CDR3 DNA follows: TGTGCCAGCAGCGAAGGTCTAGCGCGAAACATTCAGTACTTC. The rearrangement links TRBV14 to TRBJ2-4; perhaps TRBD2 as D (6 bases). The CDR3 runs to 14 residues. Per the germline V gene, CDR1 is SGHDN and CDR2 is FVKESK. Trimming removed 5 bases from V and 6 bases from J, with 14 bases in between.

This sequence joins TRBV20-1 and TRBJ2-7; the match to TRBD2 covers 7 bases. Germline CDR1 and CDR2: DFQATT and SNEGSKA (reference sequence). V lost 0 bases to trimming and J lost 2 bases; unmatched junction nucleotides: 7. The CDR3 is 15 residues long. Here the CDR3 reads CSARDGTTFTYEQYF. In DNA form, the CDR3 reads TGCAGTGCTAGAGACGGGACTACCTTTACCTACGAGCAGTACTTC.

The chain recombines TRBV28 with TRBJ2-2; D possibly corresponds to TRBD1 (6 bases). Trimming left V 6 bases short and J 0 bases short, with 11 bases between. The CDR3 has 15 residues. Germline V gene lookup returns CDR1 MDHEN and CDR2 SYDVKM. The CDR3 here is CASRDRRTNTGELFF. CDR3 nucleotide sequence: TGTGCCAGCAGGGACAGACGTACGAACACCGGGGAGCTGTTTTTT.

The chain employs TRBV9 and TRBJ2-1; TRBD2 agrees at 7 bases. Germline CDR1 SGDLS, CDR2 YYNGEE. The V segment lost 0 bases and the J segment 5 bases; nucleotides outside the gene matches: 8. The CDR3 has 16 amino acids. The CDR3 loop reads CASSVEGGSVNNEQFF. CDR3 nucleotides: TGTGCCAGCAGCGTAGAGGGCGGGAGTGTTAACAATGAGCAGTTCTTC.

This chain uses TRBV7-9 with TRBJ1-1; no definite D call. This CDR3 has 13 amino acids. CDR1 SEHNR and CDR2 FQNEAQ come from the germline V gene (reference sequence). Trimming took off 5 bases at V and 6 bases at J, with 13 bases between the two ends. CDR3 sequence reads: CASSPGPVAEAFF. The CDR3 nucleotides read TGTGCCAGCAGCCCCGGCCCGGTGGCTGAAGCTTTCTTT.